Listed here is a single TCR beta chain. The antigen remains undetermined. Germline CDR1 reads SGHDN; CDR2 reads FVKESK. V lost 4 bases, J lost 2 bases, and 12 bases stayed unmatched. The CDR3 covers 17 residues. Uncontrolled infection, other autoimmune disease, pregnancy or lactation led to exclusion. The data were taken from a study of T cells in Graves' hyperthyroidism and ophthalmopathy. As for the study in general: Peripheral blood was secured at the point of initial diagnosis, before any treatment. Overall study results and limits: Ophthalmopathy, which appeared later, was predicted by the model a median 6.5 months before onset.

RNA transcripts served as the template for amplifying TCR beta CDR3 regions. First-round RT-PCR with HTBI primers amplified the TCR CDR3 region. One entry per CDR3 protein, called by TCRdb with MiXCR from the multiplex PCR reads. The table has some 300,000 distinct CDR3 sequences, roughly 18% seen once; the top ten hold less than 40%. This rearrangement joins TRBV14 to TRBJ2-3, with 7 positions matching TRBD1. The TCR originated in a middle-aged man with Graves' ophthalmopathy. Sequencing used blood. CDR3 coding DNA: TGTGCCAGCAGCCCCAAACGCCGGGACAGCCCCACAGATACGCAGTATTTT. This gives the protein CASSPKRRDSPTDTQYF.